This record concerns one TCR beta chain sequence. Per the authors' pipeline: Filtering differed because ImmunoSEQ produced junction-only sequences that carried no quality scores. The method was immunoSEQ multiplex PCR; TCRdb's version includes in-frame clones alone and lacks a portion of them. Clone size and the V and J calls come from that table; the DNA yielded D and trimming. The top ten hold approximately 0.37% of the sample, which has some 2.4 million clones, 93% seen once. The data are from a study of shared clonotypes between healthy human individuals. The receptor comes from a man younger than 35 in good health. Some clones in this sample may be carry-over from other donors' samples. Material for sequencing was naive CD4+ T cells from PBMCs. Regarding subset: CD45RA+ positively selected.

The DNA for the CDR3 is TGTGCCAGCAGCTTAGGGGTTGTAAGACCCCAAAATGCTAACTATGGCTACACCTTC. Its translation is CASSLGVVRPQNANYGYTF. This chain joins TRBV7-8 and TRBJ1-2; no clear D gene. This CDR3 is built from 19 residues. CDR1 and CDR2 from the germline V gene are SGHVS and FQNEAQ. Trimming shortened V by 1 base and J by 0 bases, and 21 bases separated the two germline ends.